This TCR beta chain was identified in a study of blood T cells in healthy people across ages. Points from the study as a whole: Strong correlation linked observed beta diversity and percent naive T cells.

The CDR3 loop spans 14 amino acids. Germline CDR1 is LGHDT and CDR2 is YNNKEL (reference sequence). This clonotype was counted between two and nine times. The antigen is not known. A J-beta primer mix and a sample-barcoded 5' primer were used in a second PCR of about 7 to 11 cycles. One entry per CDR3 protein, called by TCRdb with MiXCR from the 5' RACE reads. This sample has more than 800,000 distinct CDR3 sequences; 40% to 50% occur once, and the top ten carry approximately 20%. Each sample yielded at least 5 micrograms of PBMC total RNA. The J gene is TRBJ2-5, the V gene TRBV3-1; 7 bases line up with TRBD2. The DNA matches TRBJ2-7 better at its end, which makes the J call doubtful. The TCR originated in a woman aged 55 to 70 in good health. The specimen sequenced was blood. CDR3 DNA: TGTGCCAGCAGCCCCAGCGGGATCCACTACGAGCAGTACTTC. Protein product: CASSPSGIHYEQYF.